The 26 T cell receptor beta chains presented below share a single source sample, sequenced in a study of response to subunit inactivated influenza vaccine. TCRdb redid the calling of the RT-PCR reads with MiXCR, one entry per CDR3 protein. Of 630,000 or so distinct CDR3 sequences listed, 15% to 18% are singletons. This specimen consisted of PBMCs from blood, obtained 12 days after vaccination. The receptors here all came from a middle-aged man who received an inactivated influenza vaccine.

This clonotype occurred once. Since a much larger clone is just one base distant, this may be a read error. The rearrangement uses TRBV20-1 and TRBJ2-3; 8 bases align to TRBD2. The CDR3 is 17 amino acids. Germline CDR1 DFQATT, CDR2 SNEGSKA (reference sequence). The CDR3 region has the DNA TGCTGTGCTAGTGAGGCGACACTAGCGGATTACACAGATACGCAGTATTTT. This codes for CCASEATLADYTDTQYF.

This clonotype was detected once. The rearrangement uses TRBV3-1 and TRBJ2-5; no definite D call. The CDR3 totals 14 residues. The V gene's germline CDR1 is LGHDT and CDR2 YNNKEL (reference sequence). The V end was cut by 1 base, the J end by 13 bases, with 19 bases between. The CDR3 region is CASSQGGVGGGRYF. The CDR3 DNA reads as TGTGCCAGCAGCCAAGGTGGTGTGGGCGGCGGAAGGTACTTC.

This clonotype was detected ten times or more. The chain links TRBV5-1 to TRBJ2-7; no clear D. This CDR3 is 12 amino acids long. The germline V gene has CDR1 SGHRS and CDR2 YFSETQ. V was shortened by 4 bases and J by 0 bases, with 5 bases between the two germline ends. Here the CDR3 DNA reads TGCGCCAGCAGCGGGGACTCCTACGAGCAGTACTTC. It specifies CASSGDSYEQYF. The complete variable domain, with remaining parts taken from reference TRBV5-1 and TRBJ2-7, reads KAGVTQTPRYLIKTRGQQVTLSCSPISGHRSVSWYQQTPGQGLQFLFEYFSETQRNKGNFPGRFSGRQFSNSRSEMNVSTLELGDSALYLCASSGDSYEQYFGPGTRLTVT.

The chain links TRBV27 to TRBJ2-2; TRBD2 aligns across 7 bases. CDR1 is MNHEY and CDR2 is SMNVEV in the germline V gene (reference sequence). Trimming removed 8 bases from V and 5 bases from J; junction bases left unmatched: 8. The CDR3 sequence is 14 residues long. CDR3: CASRAGVSTGELFF. CDR3 nucleotide sequence: TGTGCCAGCCGGGCGGGGGTATCAACCGGGGAGCTGTTTTTT.

Many counts were recorded for this clonotype. The chain couples TRBV29-1 to TRBJ2-2; tentative D call: TRBD2 (5 bases). Germline loops: CDR1 SQVTM, CDR2 ANQGSEA. V was shortened by 4 bases and J by 5 bases, with 17 bases between the two germline ends. This CDR3 spans 15 amino acids. The CDR3 nucleotides are TGCAGCGTTGGGGCCGGAGGAGAGAGAACCGGGGAGCTGTTTTTT. Translating gives CSVGAGGERTGELFF.

This clonotype was observed a few times. The chain carries TRBV12-3 or TRBV12-4 and TRBJ2-2; 12 nucleotides align to TRBD1. This CDR3 has 14 residues. Trimming at V came to 4 bases and at J to 8 bases, leaving 2 bases not matched to a gene. The CDR3 spells CASSSGQGAGELFF. CDR3 in DNA: TGTGCCAGCAGTTCGGGACAGGGGGCAGGGGAGCTGTTTTTT.

This clonotype occurred many times. This chain connects TRBV4-3 to TRBJ2-1; perhaps D is TRBD1 or TRBD2 (5 bases each). The germline V gene encodes CDR1 LGHNA and CDR2 YSLEER. The CDR3 runs 18 residues. V lost 0 bases, J lost 8 bases, and 23 bases lay in between. CDR3 coding DNA: TGCGCCAGCAGCCAAGATTATATGGGGCTAGAGGGCTTCCATGAGCAGTTCTTC. It is translated as CASSQDYMGLEGFHEQFF.

The V and J genes are TRBV5-1 and TRBJ1-6; possible D gene TRBD1, 5 bases. CDR1 is SGHRS, CDR2 YFSETQ, per germline. V lost 4 bases to trimming and J lost 6 bases, with 14 bases between them. CDR3 length: 15 amino acids. The CDR3 nucleotides read TGCGCCAGCAGCCCCGGCGGGGGAATTAATTCACCCCTCCACTTT. This encodes CASSPGGGINSPLHF.

This chain uses TRBV6-2 or TRBV6-3 with TRBJ2-7; 8 bases align to TRBD2. J gave up 1 base and V 6 bases, and 14 bases lay outside the gene matches. Per the germline V gene, CDR1 is MNHEY and CDR2 is SVGEGT. CDR3 length equals 17 residues. The CDR3 region has the DNA TGTGCCAGCAGCCGGGGACTAGTGGCGGGAGGTTCCTACGAGCAGTACTTC. Protein sequence: CASSRGLVAGGSYEQYF.

This clonotype came up a few times. This sequence joins TRBV7-9 and TRBJ1-4; TRBD1 aligns across 8 bases. V lost 10 bases to trimming and J lost 10 bases; unmatched junction nucleotides: 14. Per germline, CDR1 SEHNR and CDR2 FQNEAQ (reference sequence). The CDR3 runs 14 residues. In nucleotides, the CDR3 is TGTGCCACGCTGACCGGGACAGGCGTCGGAAAACTGTTTTTT. It is translated as CATLTGTGVGKLFF.

The chain employs TRBV7-2 and TRBJ2-5; maybe TRBD1 (6 bases). Germline V CDR1 and CDR2: SGHTA, FQGNSA. The CDR3 has 14 residues. V lost 2 bases and J lost 2, with 9 bases in between. The CDR3 region is CASSLRGWQETQYF. CDR3 in DNA: TGTGCCAGCAGCTTAAGGGGGTGGCAAGAGACCCAGTACTTC.

This clonotype was seen at least ten times. The V and J genes are TRBV18 and TRBJ2-1, with 7 bases aligning to TRBD1. Per the germline V gene, CDR1 is KGHSH and CDR2 is LQKENI. V was pared by 2 bases and J by 8 bases, with 9 bases of the junction left unmatched. The CDR3 is made up of 15 amino acids. CDR3 protein: CASSPTQQGPHEQFF. The CDR3 coding sequence is TGTGCCAGCTCACCAACCCAACAGGGGCCCCATGAGCAGTTCTTC. Variable domain in full (rest from reference TRBV18 and TRBJ2-1): NAGVMQNPRHLVRRRGQEARLRCSPMKGHSHVYWYRQLPEEGLKFMVYLQKENIIDESGMPKERFSAEFPKEGPSILRIQQVVRGDSAAYFCASSPTQQGPHEQFFGPGTRLTVL.

This clonotype has just a few counts. The genes are TRBV7-2 and TRBJ2-7; TRBD1 agrees at 11 bases. The CDR3 runs 15 residues. Germline CDR1 reads SGHTA; CDR2 reads FQGNSA. The J segment lost 7 bases and the V segment lost 5 bases, leaving 10 bases of the junction unmatched. In DNA form, the CDR3 reads TGTGCCAGCAGCGGCCACCGGGACAGGGGGGGGGAGCAGTACTTC. It is translated as CASSGHRDRGGEQYF.

J is TRBJ2-7 and V is TRBV21-1; the table's D call, TRBD1, was not checked against the DNA. TRBV21-1 represents a pseudogene. This CDR3 is 16 amino acids long. The CDR3 protein is CASRDCGQGKIYEQYF. The CDR3 nucleotides read TGTGCCAGCAGGGATTGCGGACAGGGGAAGATCTACGAGCAGTACTTC.

The rearrangement links TRBV7-2 to TRBJ2-3; no clear D gene. The CDR3 has 13 residues. Germline CDR1 reads SGHTA; CDR2 reads FQGNSA. V was trimmed by 5 bases and J by 6 bases, leaving 12 bases between them. CDR3 in DNA: TGTGCCAGCAGCGGACCGAATGGGGATACGCAGTATTTT. It encodes CASSGPNGDTQYF.

This clonotype has more than one count but fewer than ten. The gene calls are TRBV29-1 and TRBJ1-1; D is perhaps TRBD1 (6 bases). Germline V CDR1 and CDR2: SQVTM, ANQGSEA. Between the trimmed V and J ends, which lost 6 bases and 0 bases, there was a span of 8 bases. The CDR3 is 12 residues long. DNA of the CDR3: TGCAGCGTGGACAGACTGAACACTGAAGCTTTCTTT. Protein sequence: CSVDRLNTEAFF.

In its sample, this clonotype was seen a few times. The chain uses TRBV29-1 and TRBJ2-7; 8 nucleotides line up with TRBD1. This CDR3 comprises 13 residues. V lost 6 bases to trimming and J lost 4 bases; unmatched junction nucleotides: 8. CDR1 is SQVTM and CDR2 is ANQGSEA in the germline V gene. In DNA form, the CDR3 reads TGCAGCGTCTCTGGACAGGGAAGATACGAGCAGTACTTC. Protein product: CSVSGQGRYEQYF.

The chain uses TRBV6-1 and TRBJ2-2; 9 bases agree with TRBD2. Germline CDR1 MNHNS, CDR2 SASEGT. This CDR3 comprises 13 residues. Trimming at V came to 8 bases and at J to 7 bases, leaving 5 bases not matched to a gene. The CDR3 loop reads CASSAGGGGELFF. The CDR3 DNA reads TGTGCCAGCTCAGCGGGAGGTGGCGGGGAGCTGTTTTTT.

In its sample, this clonotype was seen a few times. V gene TRBV20-1 combines with J gene TRBJ1-5; 7 nucleotides agree with TRBD1. V was pared by 6 bases and J by 2 bases, with 7 bases of the junction left unmatched. Germline CDR1 is DFQATT and CDR2 is SNEGSKA (reference sequence). The CDR3 totals 14 residues. CDR3 sequence (DNA): TGCAGTGCCACTGAGGGGGCCGGCAATCAGCCCCAGCATTTT. Amino acid sequence: CSATEGAGNQPQHF.

This clonotype was seen only a few times. V gene TRBV5-1 combines with J gene TRBJ1-1, with 7 positions matching TRBD1. The CDR3 has 14 amino acids. Trimming took 2 bases from V and 5 from J; bases not matched to a gene: 6. CDR1 is SGHRS and CDR2 is YFSETQ in the germline V gene. CDR3 sequence: CASSFRQGSTEAFF. The CDR3 DNA is TGCGCCAGCAGCTTTAGACAGGGAAGTACTGAAGCTTTCTTT.

J is TRBJ2-2 and V is TRBV3-1; TRBD2 matches at 8 bases. This CDR3 has 17 residues. Looked up from germline, CDR1 is LGHDT and CDR2 is YNNKEL (reference sequence). After removal of 4 bases from V and 1 base from J, the junction contained 8 bases not matched to a gene. The CDR3 nucleotides read TGTGCCAGCAGCCCAACGGCGAGCGGGAGGAACACCGGGGAGCTGTTTTTT. It translates to CASSPTASGRNTGELFF.

Of note for this clonotype: An end of the junction differs from the germline gene, which may be a read error. V is TRBV3-1 and J is TRBJ1-3, with D uncertain. Germline CDR1 reads LGHDT; CDR2 reads YNNKEL (reference sequence). This CDR3 spans 14 amino acids. CDR3 in amino acids: CASSQDSSGNTIYF. The CDR3 coding sequence is TGTGCCAGCAGCCAAGACAGTTCTGGAAACACCATATATTTC.

The chain has TRBV3-1 and TRBJ2-7, with 12 positions matching TRBD2. The CDR3 length is 16 residues. CDR1 and CDR2 (germline): LGHDT, YNNKEL (reference sequence). Losses at the gene ends were 2 bases for V and 4 bases for J; bases not matched to a gene: 6. CDR3 DNA: TGTGCCAGCAGCCAACCTCTAGCGGGAGGGCTTTACGAGCAGTACTTC. Residues: CASSQPLAGGLYEQYF.

The J gene is TRBJ2-5, the V gene TRBV15; TRBD2 agrees at 10 bases. The CDR3 covers 18 residues. The germline CDR1 and CDR2 sequences are LNHNV and YYDKDF (reference sequence). With V trimmed by 2 bases and J by 1 base, 10 bases remained unmatched. CDR3 amino acids: CATSRYGVASGGQETQYF. The CDR3 nucleotides are TGTGCCACCAGCAGATACGGTGTGGCTAGCGGGGGCCAAGAGACCCAGTACTTC.

The chain has TRBV20-1 and TRBJ2-5, with D perhaps being TRBD1 or TRBD2 (5 bases each). The germline CDR1 and CDR2 sequences are DFQATT and SNEGSKA (reference sequence). Trimming took off 1 base at V and 1 base at J, with 10 bases between the two ends. This CDR3 spans 14 amino acids. In DNA form, the CDR3 reads TGCAGTGCTAGAGGGGGGTTTATCCAAGAGACCCAGTACTTC. Amino acids: CSARGGFIQETQYF.

The rearrangement joins TRBV15 to TRBJ2-2; D is unclear. From germline, CDR1 is LNHNV and CDR2 YYDKDF (reference sequence). V lost 1 base to trimming and J lost 3 bases, with 3 bases between them. CDR3 size: 13 residues. In DNA form, the CDR3 reads TGTGCCACCAGCAGAGGGTACACCGGGGAGCTGTTTTTT. It yields the protein CATSRGYTGELFF. Looking up the rest from reference TRBV15 and TRBJ2-2 gives the full variable domain: DAMVIQNPRYQVTQFGKPVTLSCSQTLNHNVMYWYQQKSSQAPKLLFHYYDKDFNNEADTPDNFQSRRPNTSFCFLDIRSPGLGDTAMYLCATSRGYTGELFFGEGSRLTVL.